The sequence of this TCR beta chain was determined in a study of blood T cell repertoires in COVID-19. V gave up 7 bases and J gave up 0 bases, with 10 bases separating them. This CDR3 has 15 amino acids. CDR1 and CDR2 from the germline V gene are MDHEN and SYDVKM. Adults between about 18 and 89 years of age took part from 20 to 25 US areas. Participants reported their clinical history, and cohort assignment relied on those reports. Recovery meant two consecutive negative NP/OP PCR tests, professional clearance, or resolved symptoms. Authors' methods: From reference gene primer amplification, estimates of nucleated cell counts were derived. Generated by immunoSEQ multiplex PCR, the TCRdb table keeps only in-frame clones and is missing some. The V and J calls and clone size were taken over from that table, and D and trimming were inferred from the DNA. The table includes 150,000 to 200,000 clones, 89% detected once.

Sequencing was performed on PBMCs or T cells enriched from blood (not recorded which). The sequence came from a woman aged 18-29 years who had recovered from COVID-19. The rearrangement links TRBV28 to TRBJ2-6, with a weak D call TRBD2 (7 bases). The CDR3 protein is CASKGGGSGANVLTF. In nucleotides, the CDR3 is TGTGCCAGCAAGGGAGGGGGCTCTGGGGCCAACGTCCTGACTTTC.